Below are 9 T cell receptor beta chains sequenced from a single sample in a study of T-cell memory formation after mild COVID-19. Each CDR3 protein is one row after TCRdb ran MiXCR on the 5' RACE reads. Of over 500,000 distinct CDR3 sequences listed, around 16% were seen once; the top ten hold 8.1%. The sample consisted of PBMCs or a T cell subset sorted from them (not recorded which). The source of these receptors is an adult woman who had mild COVID-19 (a few samples of this study predate the infection). Cell type and time point are not known.

This clonotype was seen a handful of times. The chain links TRBV5-1 to TRBJ1-1, with 7 positions matching TRBD1. The CDR3 spans 16 residues. V dropped 0 bases and J dropped 2; count of bases not matched to a gene: 7. Germline V lookup: CDR1 SGHRS, CDR2 YFSETQ. DNA for the CDR3: TGCGCCAGCAGCTTGGGGTTGGGACAGAGTAACACTGAAGCTTTCTTT. It translates to CASSLGLGQSNTEAFF.

In its sample, this clonotype was seen a few times. CDR3 in amino acids: CASSLGTRRQYF. CDR3 coding DNA: TGTGCCAGCAGCTTGGGGACTAGGAGGCAGTATTTT. V gene TRBV7-9 combines with J gene TRBJ2-3, with 8 positions matching TRBD2. The CDR3 covers 12 residues. Losses at the gene ends were 3 bases for V and 11 bases for J; bases not matched to a gene: 4. From germline, CDR1 is SEHNR and CDR2 FQNEAQ (reference sequence).

CDR3 in DNA: TGTGCCAGCACCCGGGACAGGATTATCTATGGCTACACCTTC. Amino acid sequence: CASTRDRIIYGYTF. The J gene is TRBJ1-2, the V gene TRBV6-1, with 8 bases matching TRBD1. The V gene end was trimmed by 7 bases and the J gene end by 4 bases; junction bases not matched to a gene: 8. This CDR3 has 14 residues. The germline V gene encodes CDR1 MNHNS and CDR2 SASEGT.

The V gene is TRBV7-9, the J gene TRBJ2-1, with a tentative D call TRBD2 (7 bases). This CDR3 is 16 amino acids long. CDR1 and CDR2 (germline): SEHNR, FQNEAQ (reference sequence). V lost 7 bases, J lost 7 bases, and 23 bases lay in between. The DNA of the CDR3 is TGTGCCAGCAAACCGGGAGGCCGGGGGGCGAAGAATGAGCAGTTCTTC. Residues: CASKPGGRGAKNEQFF.

This clonotype was seen only a few times. The rearrangement links TRBV20-1 to TRBJ2-3, with 7 bases matching TRBD2. The CDR3 is made up of 12 amino acids. CDR1 and CDR2 from the germline V gene are DFQATT and SNEGSKA (reference sequence). J gave up 1 base and V 6 bases, and 1 base lay outside the gene matches. CDR3 region: CSAAGGTDTQYF. The DNA for the CDR3 is TGCAGTGCCGCGGGAGGCACAGATACGCAGTATTTT.

This clonotype has ten or more counts. The chain has TRBV29-1 and TRBJ2-2; TRBD2 is a possible D gene (7 bases). This CDR3 is 15 amino acids long. Germline values: CDR1 SQVTM, CDR2 ANQGSEA. V dropped 6 bases and J dropped 0 bases, with 14 bases sitting between them. CDR3 region: CSVDGGPANTGELFF. DNA for the CDR3: TGCAGCGTCGACGGGGGGCCGGCGAACACCGGGGAGCTGTTTTTT.

CDR3 in DNA: TGCGCCAGCAGCTTAGGACGGACGGCCACCGGGGAGCTGTTTTTT. Its translation is CASSLGRTATGELFF. The rearrangement joins TRBV5-1 to TRBJ2-2, with D unresolved. This CDR3 has 15 residues. Germline loops: CDR1 SGHRS, CDR2 YFSETQ. The ends were cut back, 2 bases at V and 4 bases at J, with 12 bases in the middle.

The rearrangement links TRBV5-5 to TRBJ1-1; D unresolved. Looked up from germline, CDR1 is SGHKS and CDR2 is YYEKEE (reference sequence). CDR3 length: 13 amino acids. Trimming removed 3 bases from V and 4 bases from J, with 10 bases in between. In DNA form, the CDR3 reads TGTGCCAGCAGCTCCAGCACGGGCACTGAAGCTTTCTTT. This translates into CASSSSTGTEAFF.

This clonotype showed up just a few times. The chain employs TRBV4-3 and TRBJ2-1; possible D gene TRBD2, 6 bases. V was shortened by 1 base and J by 8 bases, with 6 bases between the two germline ends. CDR1 is LGHNA, CDR2 YSLEER, per germline. The CDR3 has 12 residues. The CDR3 loop is CASSQAGDEQFF. CDR3 in DNA: TGCGCCAGCAGCCAAGCGGGGGATGAGCAGTTCTTC.